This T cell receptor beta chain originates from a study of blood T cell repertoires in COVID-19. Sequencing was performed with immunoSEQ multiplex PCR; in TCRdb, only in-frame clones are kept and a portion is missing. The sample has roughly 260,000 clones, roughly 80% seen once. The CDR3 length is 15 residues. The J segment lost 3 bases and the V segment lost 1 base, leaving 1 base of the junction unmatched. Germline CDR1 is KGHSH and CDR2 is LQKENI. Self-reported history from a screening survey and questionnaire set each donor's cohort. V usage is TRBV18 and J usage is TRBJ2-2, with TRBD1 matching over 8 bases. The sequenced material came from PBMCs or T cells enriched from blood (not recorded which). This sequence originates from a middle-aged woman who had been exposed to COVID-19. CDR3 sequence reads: CASSPRQGYTGELFF. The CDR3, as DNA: TGTGCCAGCTCACCACGACAGGGGTACACCGGGGAGCTGTTTTTT.